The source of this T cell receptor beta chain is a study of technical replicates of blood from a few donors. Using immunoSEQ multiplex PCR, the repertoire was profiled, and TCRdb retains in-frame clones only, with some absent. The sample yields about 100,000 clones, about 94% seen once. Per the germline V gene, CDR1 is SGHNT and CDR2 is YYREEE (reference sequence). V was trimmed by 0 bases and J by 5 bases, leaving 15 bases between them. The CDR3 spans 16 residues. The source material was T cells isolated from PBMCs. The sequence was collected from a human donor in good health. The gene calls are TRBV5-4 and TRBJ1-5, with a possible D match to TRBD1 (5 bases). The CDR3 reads CASSLGGPGGDQPQHF. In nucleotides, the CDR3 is TGTGCCAGCAGCTTGGGAGGGCCAGGAGGGGATCAGCCCCAGCATTTT.